The 5 T cell receptor beta chains given below trace back to one sample, sequenced in a study of blood T cell repertoires in COVID-19. Repertoires were generated with immunoSEQ multiplex PCR, while TCRdb's copy carries only in-frame clones and drops some. This table has about 400,000 clones, 85% to 90% appearing once. The source material was PBMCs or T cells enriched from blood (not recorded which). These TCRs come from a woman in her 30s who had recovered from COVID-19.

The chain uses TRBV10-2 and TRBJ1-4; 10 nucleotides agree with TRBD1. The CDR3 totals 16 residues. The V and J ends lost 4 bases and 8 bases, in that order; junction bases with no gene match: 10. CDR1 and CDR2 (germline): WSHSY, SAAADI. DNA for the CDR3: TGCGCCAGCAGTGTATACCCGGGACAGGGGATGGAAAAACTGTTTTTT. It is translated as CASSVYPGQGMEKLFF.

The chain has TRBV7-3 and TRBJ2-3; D may be TRBD1 (5 bases). This CDR3 is built from 13 residues. Germline V gene sequence: CDR1 SGHTA, CDR2 FQGTGA. Trimming pared 3 bases from V and 4 bases from J, leaving 8 bases between. CDR3 DNA: TGTGCCAGCAGCTTCCCAGGGTCAGATACGCAGTATTTT. Its translation: CASSFPGSDTQYF.

V and J are TRBV28 and TRBJ2-1, with 11 bases aligning to TRBD2. This CDR3 spans 17 amino acids. J was trimmed by 7 bases and V by 6 bases; bases with no gene match: 14. Germline assignment: CDR1 MDHEN and CDR2 SYDVKM. This CDR3 is CASSSSSGTSGPNEQFF. CDR3 nucleotides: TGTGCCAGCAGCTCCTCCTCCGGGACTAGCGGACCGAATGAGCAGTTCTTC. The entire variable domain, with the rest obtained from reference TRBV28 and TRBJ2-1, is as follows: DVKVTQSSRYLVKRTGEKVFLECVQDMDHENMFWYRQDPGLGLRLIYFSYDVKMKEKGDIPEGYSVSREKKERFSLILESASTNQTSMYLCASSSSSGTSGPNEQFFGPGTRLTVL.

Details on this clone: The junction does not match germline at one end; this may be a read error. The rearrangement joins TRBV2 to TRBJ1-2; D remains ambiguous. There are 12 residues in the CDR3. Looked up from germline, CDR1 is SNHLY and CDR2 is FYNNEI. CDR3 coding DNA: TGTGCCAGCAGCGGAGGAGGTTCGGGTTGGGCCTTC. It yields the protein CASSGGGSGWAF.

This clone came up once. The gene calls are TRBV12-3 or TRBV12-4 and TRBJ1-3; D uncertain. The ends were cut back, 6 bases at V and 0 bases at J, with 6 bases in the middle. CDR3 length: 13 residues. The CDR3 coding sequence is TGTGCCAGCAGCCTACGCTCTGGAAACACCATATATTTT. Protein: CASSLRSGNTIYF.